This T cell receptor (beta chain) was identified in a study of OX40 agonist ivuxolimab in advanced cancers. Using immunoSEQ multiplex PCR, the repertoire was profiled, and TCRdb retains in-frame clones only, with some absent. Of some 90,000 clones listed, roughly 92% are singletons. On this clone itself: Compared with germline, one end of the junction differs, possibly owing to a read error.

The germline CDR1 and CDR2 sequences are PRHDT and FYEKMQ (reference sequence). This CDR3 contains 15 residues. The clonotype originates from an adult with an advanced solid tumor such as melanoma, head and neck, liver or kidney cancer. V usage is TRBV13 and J usage is TRBJ2-1, with 8 bases fitting TRBD1. The material was CD4+ or CD8+ T cells sorted from blood, obtained in a trial of the OX40 agonist ivuxolimab. The CDR3 loop is CASSIGQGSYNEQFF. The CDR3 DNA reads TGTGCCAGCAGCATAGGACAGGGTTCTTACAATGAGCAGTTCTTC.